A single T cell receptor (beta chain) is shown here with its context. This record belongs to a study of blood T cell repertoires in COVID-19. Participants' own reports of clinical history determined their cohort assignment. This CDR3 is 15 amino acids long. CDR1 and CDR2 (germline): MNHEY, SVGEGT. The germline V and J ends were trimmed by 6 bases and 6 bases, with 18 bases remaining between them. The table came from immunoSEQ multiplex PCR; TCRdb's copy has only in-frame clones and leaves some out. In the table there are 180,000 or so clones, 65% to 85% of which are singletons. The J gene is TRBJ2-1, the V gene TRBV6-2 or TRBV6-3; D is perhaps TRBD1 (6 bases). The clonotype comes from a woman aged 45-65 years in a cohort exposed to, infected with or recovered from COVID-19 (not recorded which). Sequenced input: PBMCs or T cells enriched from blood (not recorded which). The CDR3 is CASSPRGGVLNEQFF. The CDR3 DNA is TGTGCCAGCAGCCCCAGGGGTGGGGTTCTCAATGAGCAGTTCTTC.